The 32 T cell receptor beta chains below all came from one sample that was sequenced in a study of T cells in women clearing cervical HPV infection. Assay used: immunoSEQ multiplex PCR; TCRdb lists only in-frame clones, some missing. The sample has about 36,000 clones. The sequencing input was blood buffy coat. Every receptor here comes from a woman aged 18 to 75 with a cervical HPV16 infection that either progressed to CIN3+ or cleared (not recorded which).

Turning to this clone: The read ends 3 residues before the CDR3 terminus; that terminus is restored from the germline J gene. The rearrangement joins TRBV20-1 to TRBJ1-1; TRBD1 matches 10 bases. The CDR3 is 17 residues long. Germline lookup yields CDR1 DFQATT and CDR2 SNEGSKA (reference sequence). The J segment lost 5 bases and the V segment lost 0 bases, leaving 12 bases of the junction unmatched. Partial CDR3 DNA: TGCAGTGCTAGAGATCCCCCCCGCCGGGACAGGGGAACTGAA. Translated, it gives CSARDPPRRDRGTE. The entire CDR3 protein is CSARDPPRRDRGTEAFF.

Note on this clone: The CDR3 is cut off 3 residues early in the read; its end comes from the germline J gene. This chain links TRBV2 with TRBJ2-7, with TRBD2 identical over 10 bases. Germline lookup yields CDR1 SNHLY and CDR2 FYNNEI. The CDR3 length is 14 residues. J gave up 6 bases and V 5 bases, and 7 bases lay outside the gene matches. The part of the CDR3 DNA that was read is TGTGCCAGCAGTTCCGGGACTAGCGTCTCCGAG. Translation gives CASSSGTSVSE. From start to end, the CDR3 is CASSSGTSVSEQYF.

With regard to this clone: The read finishes 3 residues shy of the CDR3 end, and the germline J gene is used to complete it. The J gene is TRBJ1-2, the V gene TRBV6-2 or TRBV6-3; TRBD1 matches 7 bases. The CDR3 runs to 13 residues. From germline, CDR1 is MNHEY and CDR2 SVGEGT. The CDR3 bases that were read are TGTGCCAGCAGTTTAGTGACAGGGTACGAC. This codes for CASSLVTGYD. The whole CDR3 is CASSLVTGYDYTF.

Of note for this clone: The CDR3 end lies 3 residues beyond the end of the read and is filled in from the germline J gene. The chain combines TRBV6-2 or TRBV6-3 with TRBJ1-1; 7 bases are shared with TRBD1. The length of the CDR3 is 15 residues. The V segment lost 3 bases and the J segment 4 bases; nucleotides outside the gene matches: 8. The germline CDR1 and CDR2 sequences are MNHEY and SVGEGT. This CDR3 reads CASSYPAGGSTEAFF. The sequenced CDR3 bases are TGTGCCAGCAGTTATCCAGCAGGGGGGAGCACTGAA.

Note on this clone: The read terminates 3 residues before the CDR3 end, so the remaining end is supplied by the germline J gene. This rearrangement joins TRBV7-9 to TRBJ1-1; the D gene is possibly TRBD1 (5 bases). Germline V gives CDR1 SEHNR, CDR2 FQNEAQ (reference sequence). This CDR3 comprises 15 residues. Trimming removed 4 bases at V and 0 bases at J, with 12 bases between. CDR3 in amino acids: CASSSSDIMNTEAFF. The sequenced part of the CDR3 DNA is TGTGCCAGCAGCTCATCGGACATAATGAACACTGAA.

Regarding this clone: Mismatch with germline at one junction end may stem from a read error. The missing CDR3 end, 3 residues past where the read stops, is filled in from the germline J gene. V is TRBV7-6 and J is TRBJ2-3, with D possibly TRBD1 on 7 matching bases. CDR1 is SGHVS, CDR2 FNYEAQ, per germline. The CDR3 spans 14 residues. The CDR3 bases that were read are TGTGCCAGCAGCTTCGGAGGGGGCACAGAGACG. As protein: CASSFGGGTET. The complete CDR3 sequence is CASSFGGGTETQYF.

Concerning this clone itself: Read coverage stops 3 residues before the CDR3 terminus; the germline J gene supplies the remainder. Different DNA sequences within this sample yield the same CDR3. The chain carries TRBV7-2 and TRBJ1-3; perhaps TRBD1 as D (6 bases). CDR3 length: 15 residues. Germline V CDR1 and CDR2: SGHTA, FQGNSA. The V gene lost 5 bases and the J gene lost 4 bases, with 15 bases spanning the gap. The CDR3 protein is CASSQGRGRGNTIYF. CDR3 DNA (partial): TGTGCCAGCAGCCAGGGGCGGGGGAGGGGAAACACC.

Concerning this clone itself: The read halts 3 residues ahead of the CDR3 end, with the missing end drawn from the germline J gene. The chain has TRBV6-4 and TRBJ2-2; TRBD1 matches 7 bases. Looked up from germline, CDR1 is MRHNA and CDR2 is SNTAGT. This CDR3 has 16 residues. CDR3: CASSEHPGTAGEKLFF. CDR3 DNA (partial): TGTGCCAGCAGTGAGCATCCCGGGACAGCAGGCGAAAAG.

On this clone: At one boundary the junction diverges from the germline segment, which might be a read error. Read data end 3 residues before the CDR3 end; the end is taken from the germline J gene. The chain combines TRBV19 with TRBJ1-4, with TRBD1 matching over 9 bases. The CDR3 length is 15 residues. Germline V CDR1 and CDR2: LNHDA, SQIVND (reference sequence). The part of the CDR3 DNA that was read is TGTGCCAGTAGTTCACAACAGGGGGCTAAAGAAAAA. Translated: CASSSQQGAKEK. The full CDR3 is CASSSQQGAKEKLFF.

About this clone: The read is 3 residues too short to cover the CDR3 end, so that end is filled in from the germline J gene. V and J are TRBV5-4 and TRBJ2-3; possibly TRBD2 for D (5 bases). This CDR3 comprises 15 residues. Germline CDR1 is SGHNT and CDR2 is YYREEE (reference sequence). Partial CDR3 DNA: TGTGCCAGCAGTCCTAGAAGCGGAGGCCAAGAGACG. Translation gives CASSPRSGGQET. The whole CDR3 is CASSPRSGGQETQYF.

As to this clone: The read falls 3 residues short of the CDR3 end, and the missing part is taken from the germline J gene. The V and J genes are TRBV23-1 and TRBJ1-4, with D unresolved. TRBV23-1 is treated as an ORF (open reading frame) with a function not yet certain. V lost 0 bases and J lost 5, with 10 bases in between. This CDR3 comprises 15 residues. The CDR3 bases that were read are TGCGCCAGCAGTCAATCCTGCCCGCTAAATGAAAAA. This gives the protein CASSQSCPLNEK. The whole CDR3 sequence reads CASSQSCPLNEKLFF.

On this clone itself: Sequencing ends 3 residues short of the CDR3 end; the germline J gene provides the rest. V gene TRBV28 combines with J gene TRBJ2-1, with a weak D call TRBD2 (6 bases). Trimming left V 2 bases short and J 9 bases short, with 11 bases between. The germline V gene has CDR1 MDHEN and CDR2 SYDVKM. This CDR3 comprises 13 residues. The covered CDR3 bases are TGTGCCAGCAGTTTAGGCGGGATCATTGAG. This translates into CASSLGGIIE. The CDR3 in full is CASSLGGIIEQFF. The full variable domain, completed using reference TRBV28 and TRBJ2-1, is DVKVTQSSRYLVKRTGEKVFLECVQDMDHENMFWYRQDPGLGLRLIYFSYDVKMKEKGDIPEGYSVSREKKERFSLILESASTNQTSMYLCASSLGGIIEQFFGPGTRLTVL.

As to this clone: The sequenced fragment ends 3 residues before the CDR3 boundary, so the rest is inferred from the germline J gene. J is TRBJ2-3 and V is TRBV2; 9 nucleotides agree with TRBD1. From germline, CDR1 is SNHLY and CDR2 FYNNEI. Germline trimming cut 6 bases from V and 3 bases from J; bases unmatched to any gene: 7. This CDR3 is 15 amino acids long. CDR3 bases read: TGTGCCAGCAGCCGAGGACAGGGGACAACAGATACG. It yields the protein CASSRGQGTTDT. The entire CDR3 sequence reads CASSRGQGTTDTQYF.

With regard to this clone: The read ends 3 residues early relative to the CDR3; the germline J gene fills the gap. The genes are TRBV19 and TRBJ1-1, with D maybe TRBD1 (5 bases). This CDR3 is built from 14 residues. The germline V gene has CDR1 LNHDA and CDR2 SQIVND (reference sequence). The V end was cut by 6 bases, the J end by 4 bases, with 15 bases between. The CDR3 sequence: CASSEVGGTTEAFF. The CDR3 DNA, read in part, is TGTGCCAGTAGCGAGGTGGGGGGAACCACTGAA. The full variable domain, with the rest looked up from reference TRBV19 and TRBJ1-1, is DGGITQSPKYLFRKEGQNVTLSCEQNLNHDAMYWYRQDPGQGLRLIYYSQIVNDFQKGDIAEGYSVSREKKESFPLTVTSAQKNPTAFYLCASSEVGGTTEAFFGQGTRLTVV.

Remarks on this clone: The read comes to an end 3 residues before the CDR3 does, leaving the germline J gene to fill in the end. The chain has TRBV10-3 and TRBJ1-2; TRBD1 matches at 7 bases. V dropped 8 bases and J dropped 4; count of bases not matched to a gene: 1. The CDR3 loop spans 11 amino acids. In germline, CDR1 is ENHRY, CDR2 SYGVKD. The covered CDR3 bases are TGTGCCATCGGGGACAGCTATGGC. Translating gives CAIGDSYG. The complete CDR3 protein is CAIGDSYGYTF.

With regard to this clone: The missing CDR3 end, 3 residues past where the read stops, is filled in from the germline J gene. The V gene is TRBV7-9, the J gene TRBJ1-6; the D is unclear. The CDR3 consists of 14 residues. The germline V gene has CDR1 SEHNR and CDR2 FQNEAQ (reference sequence). The V end lost 7 bases, the J end lost 0 bases, and 7 bases lay between the germline ends. The CDR3 bases that were read are TGTGCCAGCATGAGTAGCTCCTATAATTCACCC. Translation: CASMSSSYNSP. The whole CDR3 is CASMSSSYNSPLHF.

A remark on this clone: The read gets to within 3 residues of the CDR3 end, and the germline J gene fills in the rest. This rearrangement joins TRBV20-1 to TRBJ2-7, with D perhaps matching TRBD1 (6 bases). Germline CDR1 DFQATT, CDR2 SNEGSKA (reference sequence). The V end was cut by 2 bases, the J end by 2 bases, with 13 bases between. The CDR3 covers 14 residues. The sequenced CDR3 bases are TGCAGTGCTAGAAGGGACACAACCCCCTACGAG. Protein: CSARRDTTPYE. The entire CDR3 is CSARRDTTPYEQYF.

About this clone: The CDR3 extends 3 residues past the end of the read, so its final part is completed from the germline J gene. The chain couples TRBV6-2 or TRBV6-3 to TRBJ2-3; maybe TRBD1 (6 bases). This CDR3 is built from 14 residues. CDR1 and CDR2 from the germline V gene are MNHEY and SVGEGT. Deletions cut 6 bases from V and 5 bases from J, with 15 bases between. The part of the CDR3 DNA that was read is TGTGCCAGCAGCCTGCAGGGGTACGGAGATACG. It translates to CASSLQGYGDT. In full, the CDR3 is CASSLQGYGDTQYF.

Worth noting for this clone: The CDR3 goes on 3 residues after the read ends, and that part is filled in from the germline J gene. The V call is TRBV28, the J call TRBJ2-6, with D perhaps TRBD1 (6 bases). The CDR3 has 14 residues. Germline V gene lookup returns CDR1 MDHEN and CDR2 SYDVKM. The germline V and J ends were trimmed by 10 bases and 4 bases, with 14 bases remaining between them. The covered CDR3 bases are TGTGCCATCCTGGGGGCTGGAGGGGCCAACGTC. Protein sequence: CAILGAGGANV. The whole CDR3 reads CAILGAGGANVLTF.

The CDR3 loop reads CASSQSLGHRNTGELFF. CDR3 DNA (partial): TGCGCCAGCAGTCAATCGCTAGGACACCGGAACACCGGGGAG. The chain joins TRBV23-1 to TRBJ2-2; possible D gene TRBD1, 5 bases. The read terminates 3 residues before the CDR3 end, so the remaining end is supplied by the germline J gene. TRBV23-1 is annotated as an ORF whose role is uncertain. Trimming shortened V by 0 bases and J by 1 base, and 12 bases separated the two germline ends. This CDR3 contains 17 residues.

As concerns this clone: Coverage ceases 3 residues before the CDR3 finishes, and the germline J gene fills in the end. The J gene is TRBJ1-2, the V gene TRBV18; D perhaps matches TRBD1 (5 bases). This CDR3 comprises 17 residues. Germline V gives CDR1 KGHSH, CDR2 LQKENI. Incomplete CDR3 DNA: TGTGCCAGCTCACCCCCAACTAGCGGGGGACGCTCCTACGAC. Its protein product is CASSPPTSGGRSYD. The full CDR3 protein is CASSPPTSGGRSYDYTF.

A remark on this clone: Compared with germline, one end of the junction differs, possibly owing to a read error. The read falls 3 residues short of the CDR3 end, and the missing part is taken from the germline J gene. This chain connects TRBV29-1 to TRBJ2-1; D is unclear. This CDR3 region has 12 residues. Per the germline V gene, CDR1 is SQVTM and CDR2 is ANQGSEA. The sequenced CDR3 bases are TGCACCGTTAGTACGGGTTACAATGAG. Amino acid sequence: CTVSTGYNE. The full CDR3 reads CTVSTGYNEQFF.

As to this clone: Sequence at one end of the junction differs from germline and may be a read error. The same CDR3 is also encoded by other DNA sequences in this sample. The CDR3 bases that were read are TGTGCCAGCTCACCGGACAGGTCCTCTGGAAACACA. This gives the protein CASSPDRSSGNT. The entire CDR3 reads CASSPDRSSGNTIYF. The chain is built from TRBV18 and TRBJ1-3, with 7 bases aligning to TRBD1. The missing CDR3 end, 3 residues past where the read stops, is filled in from the germline J gene. Looked up from germline, CDR1 is KGHSH and CDR2 is LQKENI. The CDR3 covers 15 residues.

With regard to this clone: The read terminates 3 residues ahead of where the CDR3 ends, so the germline J gene completes it. The V call is TRBV6-2 or TRBV6-3, the J call TRBJ1-2; 8 bases are shared with TRBD1. The CDR3 has 17 residues. Per germline, CDR1 MNHEY and CDR2 SVGEGT. CDR3 DNA, as far as it was read: TGTGCCAGCAGTTACCCTCCGACAGGGGCCACCTACAATGAC. This sequence encodes CASSYPPTGATYND. The entire CDR3 is CASSYPPTGATYNDYTF.

Note on this clone: The CDR3 extends 3 residues past the end of the read, so its final part is completed from the germline J gene. The rearrangement joins TRBV2 to TRBJ1-5; D remains unclear. This CDR3 contains 14 residues. V lost 5 bases and J 1 base, leaving 9 bases between the germline ends. Germline CDR1 and CDR2: SNHLY and FYNNEI. The CDR3 region is CASSLTVSNQPQHF. Partial CDR3 DNA: TGTGCCAGCAGTCTGACTGTGAGCAATCAGCCC.

With regard to this clone: The CDR3 goes on 3 residues after the read ends, and that part is filled in from the germline J gene. This chain joins TRBV19 and TRBJ1-2, with 8 bases matching TRBD1. This CDR3 region has 14 residues. CDR1 and CDR2 (germline): LNHDA, SQIVND (reference sequence). CDR3 DNA, as far as it was read: TGTGCCAGTAGTCCCCAGGGGGCCTCCTACGAC. This encodes CASSPQGASYD. The entire CDR3 protein is CASSPQGASYDYTF.

Details on this clone: The CDR3 goes on 3 residues after the read ends, and that part is filled in from the germline J gene. This chain connects TRBV18 to TRBJ2-3; TRBD2 matches 8 bases. Germline CDR1 is KGHSH and CDR2 is LQKENI. This CDR3 has 17 amino acids. Trimming took 1 base from V and 0 from J; bases not matched to a gene: 6. The DNA read from the CDR3 is TGTGCCAGCTCACCACTCGGAGCGGGAGATAGCACAGATACG. Translating it yields CASSPLGAGDSTDT. In full, the CDR3 reads CASSPLGAGDSTDTQYF. Full variable domain (missing parts from reference TRBV18 and TRBJ2-3): NAGVMQNPRHLVRRRGQEARLRCSPMKGHSHVYWYRQLPEEGLKFMVYLQKENIIDESGMPKERFSAEFPKEGPSILRIQQVVRGDSAAYFCASSPLGAGDSTDTQYFGPGTRLTVL.

Concerning this clone: From the germline J gene comes the end of the CDR3, since the read stops 3 residues before it. The V call is TRBV7-3, the J call TRBJ1-6; 7 bases line up with TRBD1. The V segment lost 3 bases and the J segment 4 bases; nucleotides outside the gene matches: 3. The length of the CDR3 is 15 residues. CDR1 is SGHTA, CDR2 FQGTGA, per germline. CDR3 bases read: TGTGCCAGCAGCTTGGCAGGGGGTTATAATTCACCC. It translates to CASSLAGGYNSP. The full CDR3 reads CASSLAGGYNSPLHF. Looking up the rest from reference TRBV7-3 and TRBJ1-6 gives the full variable domain: GAGVSQTPSNKVTEKGKYVELRCDPISGHTALYWYRQSLGQGPEFLIYFQGTGAADDSGLPNDRFFAVRPEGSVSTLKIQRTERGDSAVYLCASSLAGGYNSPLHFGNGTRLTVT.

This CDR3 reads CASSTSGALYNEQFF. The CDR3 bases that were read are TGTGCCAGCAGCACTAGCGGGGCCCTCTACAATGAG. The V call is TRBV11-1, the J call TRBJ2-1; 10 bases are shared with TRBD2. The read falls 3 residues short of the CDR3 end, and the missing part is taken from the germline J gene. Germline V lookup: CDR1 SGHAT, CDR2 FQDESV (reference sequence). V was clipped by 5 bases and J by 3 bases; unmatched bases: 4. The CDR3 covers 15 residues. The variable domain in full, with the rest retrieved from reference TRBV11-1 and TRBJ2-1, is EAEVAQSPRYKITEKSQAVAFWCDPISGHATLYWYRQILGQGPELLVQFQDESVVDDSQLPKDRFSAERLKGVDSTLKIQPAELGDSAMYLCASSTSGALYNEQFFGPGTRLTVL.

As for this clone: The CDR3 goes on 3 residues after the read ends, and that part is filled in from the germline J gene. The V call is TRBV2, the J call TRBJ2-5; TRBD2 agrees at 12 bases. V dropped 6 bases and J dropped 4; count of bases not matched to a gene: 9. CDR3 length equals 16 residues. CDR1 is SNHLY, CDR2 FYNNEI, per germline. The covered CDR3 bases are TGTGCCAGCAGAGAGACTAGCGGGGGTCGGGGAGAGACC. Protein sequence: CASRETSGGRGET. The whole CDR3 sequence is CASRETSGGRGETQYF.

The CDR3 spells CAIREQTGGDSPLHF. The part of the CDR3 DNA that was read is TGTGCCATCAGGGAGCAGACAGGAGGGGATTCACCC. The V call is TRBV10-3, the J call TRBJ1-6; D is possibly TRBD1 (6 bases). The read is 3 residues too short to cover the CDR3 end, so that end is filled in from the germline J gene. The length of the CDR3 is 15 residues. CDR1 is ENHRY and CDR2 is SYGVKD in the germline V gene. Trimming took 6 bases from V and 8 from J, leaving 17 bases between them.

As concerns this clone: The read stops 3 residues short of the end of the CDR3; the missing end is completed from the germline J gene. This chain uses TRBV6-2 or TRBV6-3 with TRBJ2-2; the match to TRBD1 covers 9 bases. The CDR3 contains 15 residues. CDR1 and CDR2 (germline): MNHEY, SVGEGT. CDR3 sequence: CASRTGTGNNSPLFF. CDR3 DNA (partial): TGTGCCAGCAGAACCGGGACAGGGAACAATTCACCG.